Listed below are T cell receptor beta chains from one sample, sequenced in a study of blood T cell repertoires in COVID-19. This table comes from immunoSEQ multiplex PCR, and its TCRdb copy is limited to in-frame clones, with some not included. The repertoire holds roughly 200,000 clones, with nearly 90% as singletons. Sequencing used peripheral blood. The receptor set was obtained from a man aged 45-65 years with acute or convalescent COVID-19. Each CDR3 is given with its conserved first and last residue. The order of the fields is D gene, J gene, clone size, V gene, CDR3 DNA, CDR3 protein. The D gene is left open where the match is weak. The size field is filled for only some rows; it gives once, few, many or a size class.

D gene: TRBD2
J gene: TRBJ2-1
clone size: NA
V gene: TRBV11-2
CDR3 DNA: TGTGCCAGCAGCATCAGATTAGCGGGGGGGCTCCTCTACAATGAGCAGTTCTTC
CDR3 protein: CASSIRLAGGLLYNEQFF

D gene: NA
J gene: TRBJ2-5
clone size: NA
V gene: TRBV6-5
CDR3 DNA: TGTGCCAGCAGTTTGGGCATCCAAGAGACCCAGTACTTC
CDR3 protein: CASSLGIQETQYF

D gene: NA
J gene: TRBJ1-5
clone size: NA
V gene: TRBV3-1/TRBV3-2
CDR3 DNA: TGTGCCAGCAGCCCGGGACTCTTGACAAGCAATCAGCCCCAGCATTTT
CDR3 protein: CASSPGLLTSNQPQHF

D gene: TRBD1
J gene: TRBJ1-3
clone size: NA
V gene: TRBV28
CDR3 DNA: TGTGCCAGCAGTGTAACAGGGGGCGGTGGAAACACCATATATTTT
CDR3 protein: CASSVTGGGGNTIYF

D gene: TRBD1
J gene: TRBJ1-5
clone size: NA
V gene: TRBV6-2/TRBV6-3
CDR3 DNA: TGTGCCAGCAGTACCAGGGGGCTCGGCAATCAGCCCCAGCATTTT
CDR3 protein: CASSTRGLGNQPQHF

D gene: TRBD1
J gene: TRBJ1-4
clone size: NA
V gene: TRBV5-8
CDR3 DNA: TGTGCCAGCAGCTACAGGGGACTTCCAACTAATGAAAAACTGTTTTTT
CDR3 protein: CASSYRGLPTNEKLFF

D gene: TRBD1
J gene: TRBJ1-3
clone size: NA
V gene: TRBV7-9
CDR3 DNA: TGTGCCAGCAGCGCGGGAGGGGGCAGGAACACCATATATTTT
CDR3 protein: CASSAGGGRNTIYF

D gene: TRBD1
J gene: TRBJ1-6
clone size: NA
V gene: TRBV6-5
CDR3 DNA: TGTGCCAGCAGCCCCGACAGGGGATCACCCCTCCACTTT
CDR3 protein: CASSPDRGSPLHF

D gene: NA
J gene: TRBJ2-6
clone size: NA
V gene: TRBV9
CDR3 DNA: TGTGCCAGCAGCGTCGCAGGTTTTCGACCTGGGGCCAACGTCCTGACTTTC
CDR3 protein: CASSVAGFRPGANVLTF

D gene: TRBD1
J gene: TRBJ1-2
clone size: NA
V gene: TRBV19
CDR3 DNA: TGTGCCAGTAGTGACAGGGTTGGCTACACCTTC
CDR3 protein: CASSDRVGYTF

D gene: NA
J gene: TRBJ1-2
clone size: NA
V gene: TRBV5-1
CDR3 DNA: TGCGCCAGCAGCCGATCTTCTGGCAGTATTACTAACTATGGCTACACCTTC
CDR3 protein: CASSRSSGSITNYGYTF

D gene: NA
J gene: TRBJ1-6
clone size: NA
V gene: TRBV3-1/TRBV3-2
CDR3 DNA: TGTGCCAGCAGCCAAGTACCCGCAGAGGACTATAATTCACCCCTCCACTTT
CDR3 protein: CASSQVPAEDYNSPLHF

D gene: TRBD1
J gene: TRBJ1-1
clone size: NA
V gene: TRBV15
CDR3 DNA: TGTGCCACCAGCAGATCCAGGGGGGTTGACACTGAAGCTTTCTTT
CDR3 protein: CATSRSRGVDTEAFF

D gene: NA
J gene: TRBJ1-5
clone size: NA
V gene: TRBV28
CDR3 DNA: TGTGCCAGCAGTACAGCTCAGGGCAATCAGCCCCAGCATTTT
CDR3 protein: CASSTAQGNQPQHF

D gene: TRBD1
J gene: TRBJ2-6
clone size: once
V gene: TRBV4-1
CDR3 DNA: TGCGCCAGCAGCCGGACAGGGACTGGGGCCAACGTCCTGACTTTC
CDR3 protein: CASSRTGTGANVLTF

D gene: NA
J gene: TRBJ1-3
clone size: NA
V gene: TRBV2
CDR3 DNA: TGTGCCAGCACGTACTCTGGAAACACCATATATTTT
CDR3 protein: CASTYSGNTIYF

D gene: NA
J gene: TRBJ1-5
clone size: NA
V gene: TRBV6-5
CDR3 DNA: TGTGCCAGCAGTTACTCGAACAGGGACGGTCAGCCCCAGCATTTT
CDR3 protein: CASSYSNRDGQPQHF

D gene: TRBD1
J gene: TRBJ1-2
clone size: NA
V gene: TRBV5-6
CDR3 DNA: TGTGCCAGCAGCTTGGGGACAGGGGGCAGGGAAGGCTACACCTTC
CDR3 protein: CASSLGTGGREGYTF

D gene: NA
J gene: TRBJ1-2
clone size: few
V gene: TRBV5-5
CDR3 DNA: TGTGCCAGCAGCTTGGGTATCGGGGTCCGCCCTAAAGCTAACTATGGCTACACCTTC
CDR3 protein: CASSLGIGVRPKANYGYTF